The source of this TCR beta chain is a study of blood T cell repertoires in COVID-19. About the research overall: The United States, Italy and Spain were the sources of the acute and convalescent COVID-19 samples. Sources were T cells, B-cell-depleted T cells, or PBMCs; the material itself was cDNA or gDNA.

Per the original methods: Amplifying reference gene primers gave estimates of nucleated cell counts. The data were produced by immunoSEQ multiplex PCR, yet TCRdb's version contains in-frame clones alone and is incomplete. V, J and clone size are those of that table, while D and trimming were read from the DNA. Of about 260,000 clones listed, more than 85% are singletons. The Seattle patients, enrolled during active infection, were followed longitudinally. Sequenced input: peripheral blood. The TCR was taken from a woman in her sixties with COVID-19, enrolled during active disease.

CDR3 bases: TGTGCCAGCAGCCGGGACAGGGTTGGCACCGGGGAGCTGTTTTTT. Translation: CASSRDRVGTGELFF. This sequence joins TRBV7-2 and TRBJ2-2; 9 positions agree with TRBD1. CDR1 is SGHTA and CDR2 is FQGNSA in the germline V gene. J was trimmed by 4 bases and V by 5 bases; bases with no gene match: 5. The CDR3 has 15 amino acids.